The rows below give T cell receptor beta chains drawn from one sample of a study of identifying expanded T cells in peripheral blood. Produced via immunoSEQ multiplex PCR; TCRdb's table is partial and in-frame only. Of about 110,000 clones listed, around 89% were seen once; the top ten hold 7.5% to 10%. Material for sequencing was blood. These receptors all stem from a person aged 18 to 75 in good health. CDR3s include the opening cysteine and the closing phenylalanine or tryptophan. The D gene is left open where the match is weak. Where a row states a size, it is once, few, many or the class of an expanded clone; other rows omit it.

CDR3nt	CDR3aa	abundance	len	v_gene	j_gene	d_gene
TGTGCCAGCAACAACGGACTAGCGGGACCCGGGGAGCTGTTTTTT	CASNNGLAGPGELFF	.	15	TRBV6-6	TRBJ2-2	TRBD2
TGTGCCAGCAGCCATATAACGCGGCTAGCGGGAGTCCTTGGGGAGCAGTACTTC	CASSHITRLAGVLGEQYF	once	18	TRBV7-2	TRBJ2-7	TRBD2
TGTGCCTGGAGGGCCCGGGGGAAAGAGACCCAGTACTTC	CAWRARGKETQYF	.	13	TRBV30	TRBJ2-5	.
TGTGCCACCTCGGGGGGGCGAGGTGGCTACACCTTC	CATSGGRGGYTF	.	12	TRBV7-9	TRBJ1-2	.
TGTGCCAGTAGTGCAGACCGGGACCTGAACAATGAGCAGTTCTTC	CASSADRDLNNEQFF	once	15	TRBV19	TRBJ2-1	.
TGTGCCATCAGTGAGTCGAGAGGGGCGGATTACAATGAGCAGTTCTTC	CAISESRGADYNEQFF	.	16	TRBV10-3	TRBJ2-1	.
TGTGCCAGCTCCCCCGGGGGGGGTGCAGATACGCAGTATTTT	CASSPGGGADTQYF	.	14	TRBV6-6	TRBJ2-3	TRBD2
TGTGCCAGCGGAAATCAGCCCCAGCATTTT	CASGNQPQHF	.	10	TRBV27	TRBJ1-5	.
TGTGCCATCACCTCAGAGAGCTCCTACGAGCAGTACTTC	CAITSESSYEQYF	.	13	TRBV10-3	TRBJ2-7	.
TGCGCCAGCCTGCGAGGAGGGAATTCACCCCTCCACTTT	CASLRGGNSPLHF	few	13	TRBV10-2	TRBJ1-6	.
TGTGCCAGCAGCTTAGGTAGGGGGCGAGGGTCCTACGAGCAGTACTTC	CASSLGRGRGSYEQYF	once	16	TRBV11-3	TRBJ2-7	TRBD1
TGCGCCAGCAGTGAAGGACAGGGCCCCTACGAGCAGTACTTC	CASSEGQGPYEQYF	.	14	TRBV10-1	TRBJ2-7	TRBD1
TGCGCCAGCAGCTTGGAATCGGTAGCAACTAATGAAAAACTGTTTTTT	CASSLESVATNEKLFF	.	16	TRBV5-1	TRBJ1-4	.
TGTGCCAGCAGCCAGGGGGTTGGAGAAAAACTGTTTTTT	CASSQGVGEKLFF	once	13	TRBV14	TRBJ1-4	.
TGTGCCAGCAGTGAATTACGGCGGGGGGGGACCCAAGAGACCCAGTACTTC	CASSELRRGGTQETQYF	.	17	TRBV25-1	TRBJ2-5	TRBD2
TGTGCCAGCAAGACAGGTCGGGCTAGTTGGACGGCCGGGGAGCTGTTTTTT	CASKTGRASWTAGELFF	.	17	TRBV28	TRBJ2-2	.
TGTGCCATCAGGCCGGGACAGAGAACCGGGGAGCTGTTTTTT	CAIRPGQRTGELFF	.	14	TRBV10-3	TRBJ2-2	TRBD1
TGTGCCAGCAGCCCTCCCGGGACTAGCGGGATCAATGAGCAGTTCTTC	CASSPPGTSGINEQFF	.	16	TRBV11-2	TRBJ2-1	TRBD2
TGTGCCAGCAGTACACAGGGGTTTGGGTCACCCCTCCACTTT	CASSTQGFGSPLHF	.	14	TRBV2	TRBJ1-6	TRBD1
TGCGCCAGCAGCTTGGCAGGGTCGGACACCGGGGAGCTGTTTTTT	CASSLAGSDTGELFF	.	15	TRBV5-1	TRBJ2-2	.
TGTGCCAGCAGCCAAGTGTTTGGACAGGCGTTCTCTGGGGCCAACGTCCTGACTTTC	CASSQVFGQAFSGANVLTF	.	19	TRBV14	TRBJ2-6	TRBD1
TGTGCCAGCAGTCGGGAGGACCCCTCCTACGAGCAGTACTTC	CASSREDPSYEQYF	.	14	TRBV6-5	TRBJ2-7	TRBD2
TGTGCCAGCTCACCACAGGCAGGGAACTACGAGCAGTACTTC	CASSPQAGNYEQYF	few	14	TRBV18	TRBJ2-7	.